This T cell receptor delta chain was sequenced for a study of γδ T cells in repeated Plasmodium falciparum infection. There are 22 residues in the CDR3. Germline-derived CDR1 and CDR2 are TSWWSYY and QGS. Losses at the gene ends were 0 bases for V and 3 bases for J; bases not matched to a gene: 21. Bulk repertoires came from Vgamma9/Vdelta2+ or Vdelta2-negative gammadelta T cells flow-sorted from PBMC. In its sample, this clone was seen a few times. Sequencing covered both gamma and delta TCR chains per sample. TCRdb used CATT to re-call clones from the multiplex PCR reads. In the table there are about 89,000 delta-chain clones, around 1.4% of which are singletons.

Sequenced material: gamma-delta T cells from blood. The clonotype was recovered from a pool of human donors (malaria-infected and uninfected, not separated). The gene calls are TRDV1 and TRDJ1, with 11 positions matching TRDD3. No J segment appears in TCRdb, so it was assigned here by matching the sequence to germline. CDR3: CALGELVLEAAWGIRGADKLIF. In DNA, the CDR3 is TGTGCTCTTGGGGAACTAGTCCTAGAGGCGGCTTGGGGGATACGCGGTGCCGATAAACTCATCTTT.